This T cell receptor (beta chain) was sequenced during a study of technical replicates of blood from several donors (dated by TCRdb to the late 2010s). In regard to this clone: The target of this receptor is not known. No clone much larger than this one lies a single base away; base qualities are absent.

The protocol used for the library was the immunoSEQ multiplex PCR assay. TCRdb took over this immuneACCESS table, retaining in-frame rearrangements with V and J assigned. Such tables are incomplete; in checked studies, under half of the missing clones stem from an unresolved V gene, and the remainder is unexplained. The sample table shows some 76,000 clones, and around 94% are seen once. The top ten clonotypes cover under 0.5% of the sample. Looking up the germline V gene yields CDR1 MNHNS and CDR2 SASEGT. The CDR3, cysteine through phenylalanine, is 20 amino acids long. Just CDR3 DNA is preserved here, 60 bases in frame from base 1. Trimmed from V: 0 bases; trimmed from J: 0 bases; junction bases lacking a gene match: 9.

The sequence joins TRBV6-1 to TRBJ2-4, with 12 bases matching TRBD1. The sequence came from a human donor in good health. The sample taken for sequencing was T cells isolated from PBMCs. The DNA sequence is TGTGCCAGCAGTGAAGCGCATGGGGACAGGGGGCTCAGAGCCAAAAACATTCAGTACTTC. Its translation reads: CASSEAHGDRGLRAKNIQYF.